The 32 T cell receptor beta chains presented below share a single source sample, sequenced in a study of OX40 agonist ivuxolimab in advanced cancers. Method: immunoSEQ multiplex PCR; TCRdb's copy keeps in-frame clones and lacks some. The profile shows around 67,000 clones, about 90% of them singletons. The source was CD4+ or CD8+ T cells sorted from blood, collected in a trial of the OX40 agonist ivuxolimab. The receptors shown here come from an adult with an advanced solid tumor such as melanoma, head and neck, liver or kidney cancer.

This chain connects TRBV14 to TRBJ2-5; D is unresolved. CDR1 and CDR2 (germline): SGHDN, FVKESK. CDR3 length equals 18 residues. V was cut by 0 bases and J by 2 bases, with 19 bases left in between. CDR3 loop: CASSQESVGSRLQETQYF. The CDR3 nucleotides are TGTGCCAGCAGCCAAGAGTCCGTAGGTAGCAGGCTACAAGAGACCCAGTACTTC.

CDR3 amino acids: CASSPLGETDTQYF. In DNA form, the CDR3 reads TGCGCCAGCAGCCCCCTGGGAGAGACAGATACGCAGTATTTT. The genes are TRBV5-1 and TRBJ2-3; D might be TRBD2 (5 bases). Deletions cut 4 bases from V and 3 bases from J, with 12 bases between. This CDR3 has 14 amino acids. Germline assignment: CDR1 SGHRS and CDR2 YFSETQ. The whole variable domain, filled in from reference TRBV5-1 and TRBJ2-3, reads KAGVTQTPRYLIKTRGQQVTLSCSPISGHRSVSWYQQTPGQGLQFLFEYFSETQRNKGNFPGRFSGRQFSNSRSEMNVSTLELGDSALYLCASSPLGETDTQYFGPGTRLTVL.

As regards this clone: This same CDR3 is encoded by further DNA sequences in the sample. The chain links TRBV20-1 to TRBJ1-1; D gene ambiguous. CDR1 is DFQATT, CDR2 SNEGSKA, per germline (reference sequence). Between the trimmed V and J ends, which lost 0 bases and 7 bases, there was a span of 6 bases. CDR3 size: 11 residues. The CDR3 DNA is TGCAGTGCTAGAGAACGACTTGAAGCTTTCTTT. Residues: CSARERLEAFF.

This clone occurred a few times. The chain joins TRBV2 to TRBJ2-6; TRBD1 matches at 11 bases. CDR1 and CDR2 (germline): SNHLY, FYNNEI. V gave up 5 bases and J gave up 3 bases; unmatched junction bases: 3. The CDR3 loop spans 16 amino acids. The CDR3 protein is CASSRDRGNGANVLTF. Here the CDR3 DNA reads TGTGCCAGCAGTAGGGACAGGGGGAATGGGGCCAACGTCCTGACTTTC.

The V and J genes are TRBV19 and TRBJ1-1, with no clear D. Trimming cost V 5 bases and J 0 bases, with 7 bases left between them. This CDR3 has 13 amino acids. From germline, CDR1 is LNHDA and CDR2 SQIVND (reference sequence). Here the CDR3 reads CASSWGMNTEAFF. The CDR3, as DNA: TGTGCCAGTAGTTGGGGAATGAACACTGAAGCTTTCTTT.

The gene calls are TRBV11-3 and TRBJ2-1; 10 bases align to TRBD2. J lost 7 bases, V lost 5 bases, and 8 bases had no gene match. This CDR3 has 15 residues. The germline V gene encodes CDR1 SGHNT and CDR2 YENEEA. The CDR3 sequence is CASSPSGRAENEQFF. In nucleotides, the CDR3 is TGTGCCAGCAGCCCAAGCGGGAGGGCCGAAAATGAGCAGTTCTTC. Combining the CDR3 with reference TRBV11-3 and TRBJ2-1 gives the whole variable domain EAGVVQSPRYKIIEKKQPVAFWCNPISGHNTLYWYLQNLGQGPELLIRYENEEAVDDSQLPKDRFSAERLKGVDSTLKIQPAELGDSAVYLCASSPSGRAENEQFFGPGTRLTVL.

J is TRBJ1-2 and V is TRBV6-5; D perhaps matches TRBD1 (5 bases). The CDR3 loop spans 13 amino acids. The germline CDR1 and CDR2 sequences are MNHEY and SVGAGI. V dropped 6 bases and J dropped 7 bases, with 15 bases sitting between them. CDR3 nucleotide sequence: TGTGCCAGCAGCTCGGGCAGGGAGTTTGGCTACACCTTC. Translated: CASSSGREFGYTF.

This rearrangement joins TRBV9 to TRBJ1-3; the D gene is possibly TRBD1 (6 bases). Looked up from germline, CDR1 is SGDLS and CDR2 is YYNGEE. V gave up 2 bases and J gave up 6 bases, with 24 bases separating them. The CDR3 contains 18 residues. The CDR3 sequence is CASSVAPPSGTRENTIYF. CDR3 DNA sequence: TGTGCCAGCAGCGTCGCCCCCCCCTCAGGGACAAGAGAAAACACCATATATTTT.

V and J are TRBV27 and TRBJ2-1; 10 nucleotides align to TRBD2. Germline CDR1 and CDR2: MNHEY and SMNVEV (reference sequence). J gave up 7 bases and V 2 bases, and 5 bases lay outside the gene matches. The CDR3 has 15 amino acids. The CDR3 nucleotides read TGTGCCAGCAGTTTACGGCTAGCGGGAGCAAATGAGCAGTTCTTC. Its protein product is CASSLRLAGANEQFF.

The chain links TRBV6-1 to TRBJ2-3, with D unclear. Looked up from germline, CDR1 is MNHNS and CDR2 is SASEGT. There are 14 residues in the CDR3. V was shortened by 3 bases and J by 2 bases, with 9 bases between the two germline ends. The CDR3 loop is CASSEDGSTDTQYF. In DNA, the CDR3 is TGTGCCAGCAGTGAGGACGGATCCACAGATACGCAGTATTTT.

V and J are TRBV6-1 and TRBJ2-7; D remains ambiguous. Trimming took off 1 base at V and 0 bases at J, with 13 bases between the two ends. The CDR3 covers 16 residues. Germline-derived CDR1 and CDR2 are MNHNS and SASEGT. CDR3 DNA: TGTGCCAGCAGTGAAGAAATGGGGTTCAGCTCCTACGAGCAGTACTTC. It yields the protein CASSEEMGFSSYEQYF.

The V call is TRBV7-6, the J call TRBJ2-1, with TRBD2 as a possible D gene (7 bases). V was cut by 0 bases and J by 7 bases, with 13 bases left in between. The CDR3 is 15 residues long. Germline V gene data show CDR1 as SGHVS and CDR2 as FNYEAQ. CDR3 bases: TGTGCCAGCAGCTTAGCGGGGGGGCCTGTGAATGAGCAGTTCTTC. Translated: CASSLAGGPVNEQFF.

The rearrangement joins TRBV7-2 to TRBJ1-6; 10 bases align to TRBD1. After removal of 5 bases from V and 10 bases from J, the junction contained 8 bases not matched to a gene. CDR1 and CDR2 from the germline V gene are SGHTA and FQGNSA. The CDR3 extends over 15 amino acids. The CDR3 bases are TGTGCCAGCAGCCCCCGGGACAGGGGTTACTCACCCCTCCACTTT. This encodes CASSPRDRGYSPLHF.

V is TRBV19 and J is TRBJ2-7; D may be TRBD2 (6 bases). Germline CDR1 is LNHDA and CDR2 is SQIVND (reference sequence). CDR3 length equals 14 residues. Trimming cost V 6 bases and J 4 bases, with 16 bases left between them. CDR3 nucleotides: TGTGCCAGTAGCACTGACGGGGGTGTGTACGAGCAGTACTTC. Amino acids: CASSTDGGVYEQYF.

This clone occurred once. Other DNA sequences from this sample encode an identical CDR3 as well. The V and J genes are TRBV5-4 and TRBJ2-5; D may be TRBD1 (6 bases). The V gene lost 0 bases and the J gene lost 2 bases, with 8 bases spanning the gap. The CDR3 spans 14 residues. Germline V lookup: CDR1 SGHNT, CDR2 YYREEE (reference sequence). The CDR3 sequence is CASSLAGTQETQYF. DNA for the CDR3: TGTGCCAGCAGCTTGGCGGGGACACAAGAGACCCAGTACTTC. Using reference TRBV5-4 and TRBJ2-5 for the parts outside the CDR3, the full variable domain is ETGVTQSPTHLIKTRGQQVTLRCSSQSGHNTVSWYQQALGQGPQFIFQYYREEENGRGNFPPRFSGLQFPNYSSELNVNALELDDSALYLCASSLAGTQETQYFGPGTRLLVL.

The rearrangement links TRBV12-5 to TRBJ2-7; 8 bases map to TRBD2. The CDR3 covers 15 residues. The trim removed 8 bases at V and 3 bases at J, leaving 12 bases unmatched. Looked up from germline, CDR1 is LGHNT and CDR2 is FRNRAP. The CDR3 loop is CASSHGAGGLYEQYF. In DNA, the CDR3 is TGTGCTAGTTCCCACGGGGCGGGGGGCCTCTACGAGCAGTACTTC.

V is TRBV19 and J is TRBJ2-1; D unresolved. The CDR3 loop spans 13 amino acids. Trimming pared 2 bases from V and 10 bases from J, leaving 12 bases between. CDR1 is LNHDA and CDR2 is SQIVND in the germline V gene (reference sequence). In nucleotides, the CDR3 is TGTGCCAGTAGTATACCCCCTTCAGAGGAGCAGTTCTTC. Translated: CASSIPPSEEQFF.

The chain links TRBV7-9 to TRBJ1-6; TRBD1 is a possible D gene (5 bases). From germline, CDR1 is SEHNR and CDR2 FQNEAQ (reference sequence). V was shortened by 4 bases and J by 7 bases, with 14 bases between the two germline ends. The CDR3 covers 15 residues. The CDR3 spells CASSSIQVTNSPLHF. The CDR3 DNA reads as TGTGCCAGCAGCTCGATACAGGTTACGAATTCACCCCTCCACTTT.

This chain connects TRBV6-5 to TRBJ1-1; D is unresolved. Germline-derived CDR1 and CDR2 are MNHEY and SVGAGI. V dropped 0 bases and J dropped 3 bases, with 5 bases sitting between them. This CDR3 has 13 amino acids. CDR3 sequence (DNA): TGTGCCAGCAGTTACTCGGTGGACACTGAAGCTTTCTTT. Translating gives CASSYSVDTEAFF.

CDR3 in amino acids: CASSLVGGNEQFF. CDR3 DNA: TGTGCCAGCAGCTTGGTGGGGGGGAATGAGCAGTTCTTC. The chain carries TRBV5-8 and TRBJ2-1; 7 bases match TRBD2. Germline CDR1 reads SGHTS; CDR2 reads YDEGEE. The ends lost 0 bases at V and 7 bases at J; junction bases unmatched: 1. This CDR3 is 13 amino acids long.

The gene calls are TRBV11-3 and TRBJ2-1; D gene unclear. Germline values: CDR1 SGHNT, CDR2 YENEEA. V lost 5 bases to trimming and J lost 7 bases, with 12 bases between them. The CDR3 consists of 13 residues. CDR3 sequence: CASSLDIWNEQFF. The CDR3 DNA is TGTGCCAGCAGCCTCGATATCTGGAATGAGCAGTTCTTC.

The chain links TRBV15 to TRBJ2-5; 11 bases fit TRBD2. The CDR3 is made up of 15 amino acids. V was pared by 5 bases and J by 2 bases, with 4 bases of the junction left unmatched. Germline V gene sequence: CDR1 LNHNV, CDR2 YYDKDF (reference sequence). The CDR3 here is CATSLTSGAQETQYF. For the CDR3, the DNA is TGTGCCACCAGCCTGACTAGCGGGGCTCAAGAGACCCAGTACTTC.

The chain has TRBV2 and TRBJ2-7; D call uncertain. The germline V and J ends were trimmed by 3 bases and 4 bases, with 19 bases remaining between them. The CDR3 spans 16 residues. Germline CDR1 and CDR2: SNHLY and FYNNEI. CDR3 protein: CASSEDGNIPGYEQYF. CDR3 bases: TGTGCCAGCAGTGAGGATGGGAACATACCAGGTTACGAGCAGTACTTC.

The chain employs TRBV6-6 and TRBJ2-3, with D tentatively TRBD2 (7 bases). The CDR3 has 16 residues. The V end lost 2 bases, the J end lost 3 bases, and 15 bases lay between the germline ends. CDR1 is MNHNY and CDR2 is SVGAGI in the germline V gene (reference sequence). Here the CDR3 DNA reads TGTGCCAGCAGTTACGGGGGGGGGCTGAGGACAGATACGCAGTATTTT. The encoded protein is CASSYGGGLRTDTQYF.

This chain's CDR3 is CASSQWGRDSSYEQYF. DNA for the CDR3: TGTGCCAGCAGCCAATGGGGCAGGGACTCCTCCTACGAGCAGTACTTC. This chain links TRBV14 with TRBJ2-7; D might be TRBD2 (6 bases). Germline lookup yields CDR1 SGHDN and CDR2 FVKESK. Trimming took off 2 bases at V and 0 bases at J, with 14 bases between the two ends. The CDR3 is 16 residues long.

The chain links TRBV9 to TRBJ2-2; TRBD2 aligns across 12 bases. Germline loops: CDR1 SGDLS, CDR2 YYNGEE. J was trimmed by 3 bases and V by 4 bases; bases with no gene match: 4. The CDR3 loop spans 16 amino acids. The CDR3 DNA reads TGTGCCAGCAGCTTACGACTAGCGGGAGACACCGGGGAGCTGTTTTTT. Translation gives CASSLRLAGDTGELFF.

The V call is TRBV7-9, the J call TRBJ2-5; 8 nucleotides align to TRBD2. The CDR3 runs 16 residues. Germline-derived CDR1 and CDR2 are SEHNR and FQNEAQ (reference sequence). V dropped 2 bases and J dropped 3; count of bases not matched to a gene: 8. This chain's CDR3 is CASSLPLAAGEETQYF. The CDR3 nucleotides are TGTGCCAGCAGCTTACCCCTGGCAGCGGGGGAAGAGACCCAGTACTTC.

This chain connects TRBV28 to TRBJ2-7, with 8 bases identical to TRBD2. The CDR3 runs to 15 residues. The junction had 5 bases not matched to a gene; V was cut back by 3 bases and J by 1 base. In germline, CDR1 is MDHEN, CDR2 SYDVKM. CDR3 DNA: TGTGCCAGCAGTTTGTTGGCGGGAGGATCCTACGAGCAGTACTTC. This codes for CASSLLAGGSYEQYF. The variable domain in full, completed from reference TRBV28 and TRBJ2-7, reads DVKVTQSSRYLVKRTGEKVFLECVQDMDHENMFWYRQDPGLGLRLIYFSYDVKMKEKGDIPEGYSVSREKKERFSLILESASTNQTSMYLCASSLLAGGSYEQYFGPGTRLTVT.

This clone is medium-sized by share. The V and J genes are TRBV30 and TRBJ1-5, with unresolved D. Looked up from germline, CDR1 is GTSNPN and CDR2 is SVGIG (reference sequence). V lost 5 bases and J lost 2, with 7 bases in between. This CDR3 region has 12 residues. In nucleotides, the CDR3 is TGTGCCTGGGGCGGGCGCAATCAGCCCCAGCATTTT. It encodes CAWGGRNQPQHF.

The chain joins TRBV5-1 to TRBJ2-3, with D possibly being TRBD2 (5 bases). V was pared by 2 bases and J by 0 bases, with 7 bases between. There are 14 residues in the CDR3. CDR1 is SGHRS, CDR2 YFSETQ, per germline. The CDR3 is CASSLTGSTDTQYF. DNA of the CDR3: TGCGCCAGCAGCTTAACGGGGAGCACAGATACGCAGTATTTT.

The chain uses TRBV6-1 and TRBJ1-1, with D hard to call. The CDR3 is 13 amino acids. CDR1 MNHNS and CDR2 SASEGT come from the germline V gene. V was clipped by 10 bases and J by 1 base, with 13 bases between them. The CDR3 bases are TGTGCCACCTCAAAGCAGACGAACACTGAAGCTTTCTTT. Protein: CATSKQTNTEAFF.

The V call is TRBV6-5, the J call TRBJ2-7, with 7 bases lining up with TRBD1. J was trimmed by 6 bases and V by 5 bases; bases with no gene match: 13. Germline V lookup: CDR1 MNHEY, CDR2 SVGAGI. This CDR3 has 15 amino acids. The CDR3 bases are TGTGCCAGCAGTCCGCGTATCGGGACAGCTATCGAGCAGTACTTC. It translates to CASSPRIGTAIEQYF.